The source of this T cell receptor (beta chain) is a study of T-cell memory formation after mild COVID-19. This clonotype was picked up one time. Its antigen is undetermined. It was 5'RACE with constant-segment primers that produced the TCR alpha and TCR beta cDNA libraries, which carried sample barcodes and UMIs. MiXCR was run by TCRdb on the 5' RACE reads, yielding one entry per CDR3 protein. The table has approximately 88,000 distinct CDR3 sequences, 25% seen once; the top ten hold approximately 45%. Study-wide findings and caveats: In pre-infection memory, a portion of responding clones appeared, which suggested that cross-reactive memory joined. Still unconfirmed is whether the second-wave clones peaking on day 37 recognized SARS-CoV-2.

The germline V gene has CDR1 SNHLY and CDR2 FYNNEI. There are 15 residues in the CDR3. The V end was cut by 6 bases, the J end by 9 bases, with 18 bases between. This receptor was taken from a man between 18 and 29 years old who had mild COVID-19 (a few samples of this study predate the infection). Cell type and time point are not known. The V call is TRBV2, the J call TRBJ1-6; tentatively, D is TRBD1 (6 bases). The source material was PBMCs or a T cell subset sorted from them (not recorded which). The CDR3 DNA is TGTGCCAGCAGCCTTAACAGGGTAAAAGGTTCACCCCTCCACTTT. Translated, it gives CASSLNRVKGSPLHF.